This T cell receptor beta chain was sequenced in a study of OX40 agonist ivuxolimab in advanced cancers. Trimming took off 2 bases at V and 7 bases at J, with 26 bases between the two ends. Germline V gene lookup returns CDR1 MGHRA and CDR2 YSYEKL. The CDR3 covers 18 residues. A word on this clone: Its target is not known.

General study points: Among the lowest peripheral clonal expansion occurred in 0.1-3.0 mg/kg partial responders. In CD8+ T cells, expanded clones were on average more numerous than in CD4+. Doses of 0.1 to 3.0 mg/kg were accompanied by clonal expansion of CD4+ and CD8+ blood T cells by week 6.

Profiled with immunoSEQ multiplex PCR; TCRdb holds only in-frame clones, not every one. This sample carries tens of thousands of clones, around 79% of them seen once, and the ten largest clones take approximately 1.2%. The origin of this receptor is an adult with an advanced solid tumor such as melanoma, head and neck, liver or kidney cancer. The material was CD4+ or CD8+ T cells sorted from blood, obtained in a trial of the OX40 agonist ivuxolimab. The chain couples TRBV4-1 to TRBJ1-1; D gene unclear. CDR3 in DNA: TGCGCCAGCAGCCAACCCAAACTACCAACCCGGGTGCCCCTTGAAGCTTTCTTT. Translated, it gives CASSQPKLPTRVPLEAFF.